A selection of T cell receptor beta chains follows, all from one sample in a study of T cells in Graves' hyperthyroidism and ophthalmopathy. TCRdb re-called the multiplex PCR reads through MiXCR, storing one row per CDR3 protein. This sample has some 250,000 distinct CDR3 sequences; just over 14% occur once, and the top ten carry approximately 12%. The specimen was blood. The receptors were gathered from a woman between 40 and 55 years old with Graves' hyperthyroidism that later progressed to Graves' ophthalmopathy. Both conserved end residues are part of each CDR3. The D gene is left open where the match is weak. For some rows the clone size is stated as once, few or many, or as a class when expanded; others skip it.

D: TRBD1
V: TRBV3-1
J: TRBJ2-1
size: .
CDR3: CASSDQTGINEQFF
DNA: TGTGCCAGCAGCGACCAGACAGGGATCAATGAGCAGTTCTTC

D: .
V: TRBV2
J: TRBJ2-6
size: many
CDR3: CASSKSSGANVLTF
DNA: TGTGCCAGCAGTAAAAGCTCTGGGGCCAACGTCCTGACTTTC

D: TRBD1
V: TRBV2
J: TRBJ1-6
size: many
CDR3: CASSDRIDRASSPLHF
DNA: TGTGCCAGCAGTGATCGCATCGACAGGGCAAGTTCACCCCTCCACTTT

D: .
V: TRBV4-2
J: TRBJ1-2
size: .
CDR3: CASSHVTQGHYGYTF
DNA: TGTGCCAGCAGCCACGTTACCCAGGGACACTATGGCTACACCTTC

D: .
V: TRBV28
J: TRBJ1-1
size: once
CDR3: CASSLQGRHTEAFF
DNA: TGTGCCAGCAGTTTACAGGGTCGTCACACTGAAGCTTTCTTT

D: .
V: TRBV6-1
J: TRBJ1-2
size: many
CDR3: CASSEVLVGNYGYTF
DNA: TGTGCCAGCAGTGAAGTGTTGGTCGGAAACTATGGCTACACCTTC

D: .
V: TRBV24-1
J: TRBJ1-5
size: many
CDR3: CATSGNGTANQPQHF
DNA: TGTGCCACCAGTGGCAACGGGACCGCGAATCAGCCCCAGCATTTT

D: TRBD2
V: TRBV5-8
J: TRBJ2-2
size: many
CDR3: CASSLPGLAGNTGELFF
DNA: TGTGCCAGCAGCTTACCGGGACTAGCGGGAAACACCGGGGAGCTGTTTTTT

D: .
V: TRBV10-2
J: TRBJ1-1
size: many
CDR3: CASSAGTEAFF
DNA: TGCGCCAGCAGTGCGGGAACTGAAGCTTTCTTT

D: .
V: TRBV20-1
J: TRBJ2-3
size: many
CDR3: CSGRRSTDTQYF
DNA: TGCAGTGGAAGGAGAAGCACAGATACGCAGTATTTT

D: .
V: TRBV5-1
J: TRBJ2-2
size: many
CDR3: CASSYGQLNTGELFF
DNA: TGCGCCAGCAGTTACGGACAGTTGAACACCGGGGAGCTGTTTTTT

D: TRBD2
V: TRBV20-1
J: TRBJ2-2
size: many
CDR3: CSARGGGRNTGELFF
DNA: TGCAGTGCTAGAGGGGGCGGGAGGAACACCGGGGAGCTGTTTTTT

D: .
V: TRBV11-2
J: TRBJ1-6
size: many
CDR3: CASSLVERAPLHF
DNA: TGTGCCAGCAGCTTAGTTGAGAGAGCACCCCTCCACTTT

D: .
V: TRBV7-2
J: TRBJ1-4
size: .
CDR3: CASSVRGGVREKLFF
DNA: TGTGCCAGCAGCGTTAGAGGCGGGGTTCGGGAAAAACTGTTTTTT

D: .
V: TRBV30
J: TRBJ2-4
size: few
CDR3: CAWSVRLSAKNIQYF
DNA: TGTGCCTGGAGTGTAAGGCTTTCCGCCAAAAACATTCAGTACTTC

D: .
V: TRBV30
J: TRBJ2-7
size: many
CDR3: CAWSLLGVSYEQYF
DNA: TGTGCCTGGAGTCTTCTCGGGGTCTCCTACGAGCAGTACTTC

D: .
V: TRBV13
J: TRBJ2-3
size: many
CDR3: CASSLTAGITDTQYF
DNA: TGTGCCAGCAGTCTAACGGCGGGCATCACAGATACGCAGTATTTT

D: TRBD2
V: TRBV4-1
J: TRBJ2-1
size: .
CDR3: CASSHTLGTSDHNEQFF
DNA: TGCGCCAGCAGCCATACACTCGGGACTAGCGACCACAATGAGCAGTTCTTC

D: .
V: TRBV24-1
J: TRBJ2-3
size: .
CDR3: CATRTSSADTQYF
DNA: TGTGCCACCAGGACGAGTAGCGCAGATACGCAGTATTTT

D: TRBD2
V: TRBV5-4
J: TRBJ2-1
size: few
CDR3: CASSFPDILTAGENNEQFF
DNA: TGTGCCAGCAGCTTCCCCGATATATTGACGGCGGGAGAAAACAATGAGCAGTTCTTC

D: TRBD2
V: TRBV10-2
J: TRBJ2-2
size: few
CDR3: CASSPLAGEIGELFF
DNA: TGCGCCAGCAGTCCACTAGCGGGAGAGATCGGGGAGCTGTTTTTT

D: .
V: TRBV20-1
J: TRBJ2-7
size: .
CDR3: CSAREGVLGEQYF
DNA: TGCAGTGCTAGAGAGGGGGTCTTAGGGGAGCAGTACTTC

D: .
V: TRBV29-1
J: TRBJ2-2
size: many
CDR3: CSAGQGGGGELFF
DNA: TGCAGCGCCGGACAGGGCGGGGGCGGGGAGCTGTTTTTT

D: .
V: TRBV7-9
J: TRBJ1-4
size: .
CDR3: CASSLVTSPEGQKLFF
DNA: TGTGCCAGCAGCTTAGTGACGAGCCCTGAGGGGCAAAAACTGTTTTTT

D: .
V: TRBV27
J: TRBJ1-1
size: many
CDR3: CASRMVGEDTEAFF
DNA: TGTGCCAGCAGGATGGTAGGGGAGGACACTGAAGCTTTCTTT

D: .
V: TRBV11-2
J: TRBJ2-5
size: many
CDR3: CASSLDQGQTQYF
DNA: TGTGCCAGCAGCTTAGATCAGGGTCAGACCCAGTACTTC

D: .
V: TRBV28
J: TRBJ2-6
size: .
CDR3: CASSLSRSGANVLTF
DNA: TGTGCCAGCAGTTTGAGCAGGTCCGGGGCCAACGTCCTGACTTTC

D: TRBD2
V: TRBV7-9
J: TRBJ2-3
size: many
CDR3: CASSSLSGSAADTQYF
DNA: TGTGCCAGCAGCTCCCTTAGCGGGAGTGCCGCAGATACGCAGTATTTT

D: TRBD1
V: TRBV18
J: TRBJ1-2
size: many
CDR3: CASSPGFGTGSDGGYTF
DNA: TGTGCCAGCTCGCCTGGATTTGGGACAGGGTCTGACGGCGGCTACACCTTC

D: TRBD2
V: TRBV20-1
J: TRBJ2-7
size: many
CDR3: CSLSGITSYEQYF
DNA: TGCAGTCTCAGCGGGATCACTTCCTACGAGCAGTACTTC

D: TRBD2
V: TRBV10-2
J: TRBJ2-1
size: many
CDR3: CASRPGTSGDNEQFF
DNA: TGCGCCAGCAGGCCCGGGACTAGCGGGGACAATGAGCAGTTCTTC

D: .
V: TRBV19
J: TRBJ1-1
size: .
CDR3: CASSIWRPGTEAFF
DNA: TGTGCCAGTAGTATCTGGCGACCGGGAACTGAAGCTTTCTTT

D: .
V: TRBV2
J: TRBJ1-2
size: few
CDR3: CASSEDRLPGYTF
DNA: TGTGCCAGCAGTGAAGACAGATTACCCGGCTACACCTTC

D: TRBD2
V: TRBV24-1
J: TRBJ2-5
size: many
CDR3: CATSDCVSPGGCETQYF
DNA: TGTGCCACCAGTGATTGCGTGAGTCCGGGAGGATGTGAGACCCAGTACTTC

D: .
V: TRBV5-1
J: TRBJ2-2
size: few
CDR3: CASSLEARVPLNTGELFF
DNA: TGCGCCAGCAGCTTGGAGGCCCGGGTCCCATTAAACACCGGGGAGCTGTTTTTT

D: .
V: TRBV27
J: TRBJ2-2
size: many
CDR3: CASSSWNTGELFF
DNA: TGTGCCAGCAGTTCTTGGAACACCGGGGAGCTGTTTTTT

D: TRBD1
V: TRBV12-3/TRBV12-4
J: TRBJ1-2
size: many
CDR3: CASSKDRGKGGYTF
DNA: TGTGCCAGCAGCAAGGACAGGGGAAAGGGTGGCTACACCTTC

D: TRBD1
V: TRBV18
J: TRBJ2-2
size: few
CDR3: CASSPQGAENTGELFF
DNA: TGTGCCAGCTCACCACAGGGGGCCGAGAACACCGGGGAGCTGTTTTTT

D: .
V: TRBV10-3
J: TRBJ2-1
size: many
CDR3: CAIFSSSENEQFF
DNA: TGTGCCATCTTTAGTAGTTCTGAGAATGAGCAGTTCTTC

D: .
V: TRBV28
J: TRBJ2-1
size: many
CDR3: CASSFSRYLGYNEQFF
DNA: TGTGCCAGCAGTTTTTCCCGGTACCTGGGCTACAATGAGCAGTTCTTC

D: .
V: TRBV2
J: TRBJ1-5
size: many
CDR3: CASSEIGQPQHF
DNA: TGTGCCAGCAGTGAGATAGGCCAGCCCCAGCATTTT

D: TRBD2
V: TRBV5-6
J: TRBJ2-3
size: .
CDR3: CASSFGTSPNTQYF
DNA: TGTGCCAGCAGCTTCGGGACTAGCCCAAATACGCAGTATTTT

D: .
V: TRBV6-2/TRBV6-3
J: TRBJ2-7
size: many
CDR3: CASSQHYSRPGFYEQYF
DNA: TGTGCCAGCAGCCAGCATTATTCGAGACCGGGTTTCTACGAGCAGTACTTC

D: .
V: TRBV6-1
J: TRBJ2-5
size: many
CDR3: CASTRVLGETQYF
DNA: TGTGCCAGCACCCGAGTCTTGGGCGAGACCCAGTACTTC

D: TRBD2
V: TRBV19
J: TRBJ2-1
size: many
CDR3: CASSPITGGPFNEQFF
DNA: TGTGCCAGTAGCCCCATCACGGGGGGTCCTTTCAATGAGCAGTTCTTC

D: TRBD2
V: TRBV28
J: TRBJ2-7
size: many
CDR3: CASSLALRTSGRKKQYF
DNA: TGTGCCAGCAGTTTGGCCCTACGTACTAGCGGGAGAAAAAAGCAGTACTTC

D: TRBD1
V: TRBV29-1
J: TRBJ1-1
size: many
CDR3: CSVGTGAHRNTEAFF
DNA: TGCAGCGTTGGGACAGGGGCCCACCGGAACACTGAAGCTTTCTTT

D: TRBD2
V: TRBV6-1
J: TRBJ2-1
size: many
CDR3: CASALAGEYNEQFF
DNA: TGTGCCAGCGCGCTAGCGGGAGAGTACAATGAGCAGTTCTTC

D: TRBD2
V: TRBV4-1
J: TRBJ2-1
size: few
CDR3: CASSHGAGGSNEQFF
DNA: TGCGCCAGCAGCCATGGAGCGGGAGGAAGTAATGAGCAGTTCTTC